This T cell receptor (beta chain) stems from a study of glioma-infiltrating T cells after dendritic cell vaccination. Study overall: Patients had newly diagnosed or recurrent glioblastoma and received dendritic cell vaccines. Patients received three intradermal dendritic cell vaccine injections at biweekly intervals.

Regarding the study as a whole: Complete blood and tumor specimen sets were limited to few patients.

The V end was cut by 6 bases, the J end by 6 bases, with 14 bases between. Germline lookup yields CDR1 MNHEY and CDR2 SVGAGI. The CDR3 covers 13 residues. The PCR used 60 V beta and 13 J beta primers. The assay was immunoSEQ multiplex PCR, and TCRdb's table has in-frame clones only and misses some. The sample includes over 55,000 clones, 81% of them seen just once. In regard to this clone: Its antigen is unknown.

The chain combines TRBV6-5 with TRBJ1-2, with a weak D call TRBD1 (5 bases). The receptor was derived from a human donor with glioblastoma. Sequenced here: blood, sampled before dendritic cell vaccination. CDR3 amino acids: CASRETGTDGYTF. The CDR3 DNA sequence: TGTGCCAGCAGAGAGACCGGGACTGATGGCTACACCTTC.